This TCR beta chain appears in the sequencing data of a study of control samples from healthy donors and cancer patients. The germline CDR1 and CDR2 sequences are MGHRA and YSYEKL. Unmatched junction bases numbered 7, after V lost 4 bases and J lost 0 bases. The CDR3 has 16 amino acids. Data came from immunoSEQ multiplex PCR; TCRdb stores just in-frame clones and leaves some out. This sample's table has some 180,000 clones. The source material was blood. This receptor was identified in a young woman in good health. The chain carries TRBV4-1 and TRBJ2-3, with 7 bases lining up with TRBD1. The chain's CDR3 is CASSLGQRLSTDTQYF. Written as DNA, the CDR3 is TGCGCCAGCAGCCTGGGACAGCGGCTAAGCACAGATACGCAGTATTTT.